Shown below are 18 T cell receptor beta chains from a single sample sequenced in a study of post-analysis software for immune sequencing data. Overall study results and limits: Five or six TRBV segments, including TRBV5-6, TRBV5-1 and TRBV20-1, were more frequent in patients than controls.

TCR beta cDNA libraries included unique molecular identifiers. Using its own MiXCR run on the PCR reads, TCRdb lists one record per CDR3 protein. The data contain about 400,000 distinct CDR3 sequences, around a third of them singletons. These receptors have no known antigen. Sequencing used blood. The receptor set was obtained from a girl aged 5-17 years with multiple sclerosis.

A note on this clonotype: A much larger clone is a single base away; this may be a read error. The chain has TRBV29-1 and TRBJ2-1; D uncertain. CDR3 length equals 10 residues. Deletions cut 6 bases from V and 3 bases from J, with 3 bases between. CDR1 SQVTM and CDR2 ANQGSEA come from the germline V gene. The CDR3 is CSVHYNEQFF. The CDR3 bases are TGCAGCGTCCACTACAATGAGCAGTTCTTC.

The chain uses TRBV10-3 and TRBJ2-1, with D perhaps matching TRBD2 (6 bases). The CDR3 sequence is 14 residues long. Trimming removed 0 bases from V and 13 bases from J, with 16 bases in between. Germline V gene lookup returns CDR1 ENHRY and CDR2 SYGVKD. The CDR3 nucleotides read TGTGCCATCAGTGAGTCCGGAGGGATGGAGACCCAGTTCTTC. Translation gives CAISESGGMETQFF.

The chain is built from TRBV5-1 and TRBJ2-3, with 12 bases that match TRBD1. This CDR3 is 17 amino acids long. The trim removed 4 bases at V and 2 bases at J, leaving 8 bases unmatched. CDR1 SGHRS and CDR2 YFSETQ come from the germline V gene. The DNA for the CDR3 is TGCGCCAGCAGCCCACGGGACAGGGGGCTGGACACAGATACGCAGTATTTT. Translation: CASSPRDRGLDTDTQYF.

This clonotype occurred a few times. This sequence joins TRBV7-2 and TRBJ2-5; no clear D. V lost 4 bases and J lost 1, with 16 bases in between. The CDR3 covers 16 residues. CDR1 is SGHTA and CDR2 is FQGNSA in the germline V gene. The CDR3 sequence is CASSWTALGGQETQYF. CDR3 coding DNA: TGTGCCAGCAGCTGGACGGCCCTAGGCGGCCAAGAGACCCAGTACTTC.

This clonotype was counted a few times. The chain joins TRBV12-3 or TRBV12-4 to TRBJ1-5, with 8 positions matching TRBD1. The CDR3 spans 13 residues. The trim removed 5 bases at V and 6 bases at J, leaving 3 bases unmatched. The CDR3 nucleotides are TGTGCCAGCAGTCAGGGGGCCGGTCAGCCCCAGCATTTT. It is translated as CASSQGAGQPQHF.

There are a few counts of this clonotype. V gene TRBV20-1 combines with J gene TRBJ1-4; unclear D gene. The CDR3 is 14 amino acids. V was clipped by 6 bases and J by 2 bases, with 13 bases between them. CDR1 DFQATT and CDR2 SNEGSKA come from the germline V gene (reference sequence). The CDR3 bases are TGCAGTGCCCGATCGGGAGGGACTAATGAAAAACTGTTTTTT. Amino acids: CSARSGGTNEKLFF.

V is TRBV5-1 and J is TRBJ2-7; 7 positions agree with TRBD1. The germline CDR1 and CDR2 sequences are SGHRS and YFSETQ. With V trimmed by 4 bases and J by 0 bases, 7 bases remained unmatched. CDR3 length equals 15 residues. For the CDR3, the DNA is TGCGCCAGCAGCCCACAGGGGCCCTTCTCCTACGAGCAGTACTTC. It is translated as CASSPQGPFSYEQYF.

The chain recombines TRBV30 with TRBJ2-5; D unresolved. V shed 7 bases and J shed 4 bases, with 10 bases lying between them. The length of the CDR3 is 11 residues. From germline, CDR1 is GTSNPN and CDR2 SVGIG (reference sequence). The CDR3 loop is CAYSSGETQYF. CDR3 coding DNA: TGTGCCTACTCCTCAGGAGAGACCCAGTACTTC.

This clonotype was observed a handful of times. The junction differs from germline at one of its ends, possibly a read error. The genes are TRBV7-7 and TRBJ2-3; D possibly uses TRBD1 or TRBD2 (5 bases each). CDR3 length: 15 amino acids. Germline V CDR1 and CDR2: SSHAT, FNYEAQ (reference sequence). CDR3 nucleotides: TGTGCTAGCAGCCTTTTGGGGGATAGATCAGATACGCAGTATTTT. This encodes CASSLLGDRSDTQYF.

This clonotype came up a few times. J is TRBJ2-3 and V is TRBV11-1; 7 bases line up with TRBD2. V was clipped by 4 bases and J by 2 bases; unmatched bases: 3. In germline, CDR1 is SGHAT, CDR2 FQDESV (reference sequence). This CDR3 is built from 14 residues. The CDR3: CASSWAGVTDTQYF. The CDR3 DNA reads as TGTGCCAGCAGCTGGGCGGGGGTCACAGATACGCAGTATTTT.

This clonotype was seen a few times. The chain uses TRBV5-1 and TRBJ2-3, with 10 bases matching TRBD2. This CDR3 is 15 amino acids long. Germline CDR1 is SGHRS and CDR2 is YFSETQ. After removal of 5 bases from V and 2 bases from J, the junction contained 5 bases not matched to a gene. DNA for the CDR3: TGCGCCAGCAGACAACTAGCGGGGTCCACAGATACGCAGTATTTT. Encoded protein: CASRQLAGSTDTQYF.

CDR3 nucleotide sequence: TGTGCCAGCAGCCCATCTTGGCCCGAGCGGCCTAATAGCAATCAGCCCCAGCATTTT. It is translated as CASSPSWPERPNSNQPQHF. The V gene is TRBV21-1, the J gene TRBJ1-5. TRBV21-1 is tagged as a pseudogene. CDR3 size: 19 residues.

The chain couples TRBV7-2 to TRBJ2-1; no clear D gene. Germline CDR1 is SGHTA and CDR2 is FQGNSA. The CDR3 covers 13 residues. V dropped 4 bases and J dropped 13 bases, with 17 bases sitting between them. CDR3 region: CASSSPVGIDQFF. The DNA of the CDR3 is TGTGCCAGCAGCTCCCCGGTGGGCATTGACCAGTTCTTC.

The chain uses TRBV7-9 and TRBJ2-1; D remains unclear. The germline gives CDR1 SEHNR, CDR2 FQNEAQ (reference sequence). The CDR3 extends over 13 amino acids. V gave up 5 bases and J gave up 6 bases, with 11 bases separating them. CDR3 loop: CASSGYWGNEQFF. CDR3 nucleotides: TGTGCCAGCAGCGGCTATTGGGGCAATGAGCAGTTCTTC.

In its sample, this clonotype was seen a few times. The chain combines TRBV4-1 with TRBJ1-2; 9 bases line up with TRBD1. V dropped 1 base and J dropped 3; count of bases not matched to a gene: 3. CDR1 and CDR2 (germline): MGHRA, YSYEKL. The CDR3 has 15 residues. In DNA form, the CDR3 reads TGCGCCAGCAGCCAAGTAAGGGACAGGGACTATGGCTACACCTTC. It translates to CASSQVRDRDYGYTF.

The chain combines TRBV7-2 with TRBJ2-7; 9 bases agree with TRBD1. This CDR3 is 14 amino acids long. After removal of 6 bases from V and 3 bases from J, the junction contained 6 bases not matched to a gene. Germline CDR1 is SGHTA and CDR2 is FQGNSA. The CDR3, as DNA: TGTGCCAGCAGGCCCGGGACAGGGCTCTACGAGCAGTACTTC. Its protein product is CASRPGTGLYEQYF.

This clonotype occurred a few times. The chain joins TRBV20-1 to TRBJ1-2; TRBD1 aligns across 11 bases. Germline loops: CDR1 DFQATT, CDR2 SNEGSKA (reference sequence). Trimming at V came to 6 bases and at J to 5 bases, leaving 11 bases not matched to a gene. The CDR3 has 15 residues. CDR3 nucleotides: TGCAGTGCCAATAAAAGGGACAGGGGGAAATATGGCTACACCTTC. Translating gives CSANKRDRGKYGYTF.

This clonotype was seen a handful of times. The J gene is TRBJ2-1, the V gene TRBV19; 8 bases are shared with TRBD1. With 1 base clipped from V and 4 bases from J, the junction kept 0 bases outside the gene matches. This CDR3 spans 14 amino acids. CDR1 and CDR2 (germline): LNHDA, SQIVND (reference sequence). The CDR3 sequence: CASSIGDRYNEQFF. As DNA, the CDR3 is TGTGCCAGTAGTATAGGGGACAGGTACAATGAGCAGTTCTTC.